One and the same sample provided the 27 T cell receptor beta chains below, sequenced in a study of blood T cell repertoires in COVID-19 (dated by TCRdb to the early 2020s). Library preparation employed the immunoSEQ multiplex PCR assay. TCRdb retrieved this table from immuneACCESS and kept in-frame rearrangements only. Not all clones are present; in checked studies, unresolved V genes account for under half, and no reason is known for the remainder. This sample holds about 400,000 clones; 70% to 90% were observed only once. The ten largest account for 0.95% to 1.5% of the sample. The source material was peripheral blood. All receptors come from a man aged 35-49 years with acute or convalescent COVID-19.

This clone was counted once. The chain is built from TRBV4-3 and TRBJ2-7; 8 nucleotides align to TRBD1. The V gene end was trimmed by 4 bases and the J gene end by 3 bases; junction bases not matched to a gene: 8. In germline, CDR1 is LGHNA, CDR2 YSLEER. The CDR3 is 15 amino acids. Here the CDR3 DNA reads TGCGCCAGCAGCCCAGGACAGGGTTCTGGCTACGAGCAGTACTTC. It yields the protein CASSPGQGSGYEQYF.

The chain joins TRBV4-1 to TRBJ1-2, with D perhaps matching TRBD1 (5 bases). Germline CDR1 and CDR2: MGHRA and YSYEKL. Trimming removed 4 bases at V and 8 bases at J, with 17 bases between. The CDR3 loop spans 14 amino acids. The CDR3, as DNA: TGCGCCAGCAGCCGACACCCGGGGCGGGACGGCTACACCTTC. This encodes CASSRHPGRDGYTF.

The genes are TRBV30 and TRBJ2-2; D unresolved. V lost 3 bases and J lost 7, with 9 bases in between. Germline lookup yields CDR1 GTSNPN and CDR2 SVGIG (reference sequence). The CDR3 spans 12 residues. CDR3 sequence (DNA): TGTGCCTGGAGAAGAGAGGTCGGGGAGCTGTTTTTT. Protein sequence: CAWRREVGELFF.

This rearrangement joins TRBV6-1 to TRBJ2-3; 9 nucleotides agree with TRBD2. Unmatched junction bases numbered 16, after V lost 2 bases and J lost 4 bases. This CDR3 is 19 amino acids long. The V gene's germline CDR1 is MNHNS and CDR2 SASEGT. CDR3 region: CASSEYRGRALSSPDTQYF. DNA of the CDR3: TGTGCCAGCAGTGAATATCGCGGGAGGGCCTTGTCATCCCCAGATACGCAGTATTTT.

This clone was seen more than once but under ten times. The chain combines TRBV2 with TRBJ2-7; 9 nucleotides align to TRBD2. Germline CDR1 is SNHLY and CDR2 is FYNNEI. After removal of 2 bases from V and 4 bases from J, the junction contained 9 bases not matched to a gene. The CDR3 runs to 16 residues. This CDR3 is CASSELSGSVDYEQYF. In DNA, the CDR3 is TGTGCCAGCAGTGAACTTAGCGGGAGCGTTGATTACGAGCAGTACTTC.

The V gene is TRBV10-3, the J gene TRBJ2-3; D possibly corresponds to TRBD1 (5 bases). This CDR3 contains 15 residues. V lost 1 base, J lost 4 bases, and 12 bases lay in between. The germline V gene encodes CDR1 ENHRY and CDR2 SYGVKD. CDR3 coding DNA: TGTGCCATCAGTGAGTGGCAGGGTGGGCCAGATACGCAGTATTTT. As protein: CAISEWQGGPDTQYF.

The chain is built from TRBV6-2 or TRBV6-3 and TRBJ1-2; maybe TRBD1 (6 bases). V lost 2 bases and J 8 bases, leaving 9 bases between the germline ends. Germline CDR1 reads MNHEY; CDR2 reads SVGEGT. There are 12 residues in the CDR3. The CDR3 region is CASSYQGIGYTF. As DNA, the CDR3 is TGTGCCAGCAGTTACCAGGGGATCGGCTACACCTTC.

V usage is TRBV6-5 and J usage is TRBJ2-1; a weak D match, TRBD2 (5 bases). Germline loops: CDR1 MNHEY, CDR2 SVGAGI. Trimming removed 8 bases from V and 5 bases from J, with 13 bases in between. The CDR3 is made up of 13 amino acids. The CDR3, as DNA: TGTGCCAGCGGCCCAACTAGAAACAATGAGCAGTTCTTC. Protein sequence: CASGPTRNNEQFF.

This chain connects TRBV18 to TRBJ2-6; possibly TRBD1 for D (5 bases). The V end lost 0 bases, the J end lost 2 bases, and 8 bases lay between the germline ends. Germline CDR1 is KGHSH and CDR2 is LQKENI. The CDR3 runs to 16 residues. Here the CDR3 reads CASSPPTRAGANVLTF. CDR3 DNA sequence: TGTGCCAGCTCACCACCGACCAGGGCTGGGGCCAACGTCCTGACTTTC.

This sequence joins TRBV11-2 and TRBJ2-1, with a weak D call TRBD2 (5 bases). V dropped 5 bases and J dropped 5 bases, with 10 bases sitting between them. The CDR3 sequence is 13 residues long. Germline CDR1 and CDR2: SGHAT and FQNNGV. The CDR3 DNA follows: TGTGCCAGCAGCCAACTAGAAGACAATGAGCAGTTCTTC. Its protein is CASSQLEDNEQFF.

The CDR3 nucleotides read TGCGCCAGCAGCCCCCTGGCGGGGGACACCGGGGAGCTGTTTTTT. Encoded protein: CASSPLAGDTGELFF. The chain recombines TRBV5-1 with TRBJ2-2, with TRBD2 matching 7 bases. Germline V gene data show CDR1 as SGHRS and CDR2 as YFSETQ. Trimming cost V 4 bases and J 3 bases; bases outside gene matches: 6. The CDR3 totals 15 residues.

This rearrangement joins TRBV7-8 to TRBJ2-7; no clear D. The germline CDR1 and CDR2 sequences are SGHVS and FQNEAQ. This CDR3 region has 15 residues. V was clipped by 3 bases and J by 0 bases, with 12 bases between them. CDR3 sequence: CASSFTNMVSYEQYF. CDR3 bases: TGTGCCAGCAGCTTCACCAACATGGTCTCCTACGAGCAGTACTTC.

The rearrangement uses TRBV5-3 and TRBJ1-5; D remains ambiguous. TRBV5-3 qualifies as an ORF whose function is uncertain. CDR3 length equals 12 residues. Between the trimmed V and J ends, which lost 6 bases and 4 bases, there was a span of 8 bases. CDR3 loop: CARIFSNQPQHF. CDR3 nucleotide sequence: TGTGCCAGAATCTTCTCGAATCAGCCCCAGCATTTT.

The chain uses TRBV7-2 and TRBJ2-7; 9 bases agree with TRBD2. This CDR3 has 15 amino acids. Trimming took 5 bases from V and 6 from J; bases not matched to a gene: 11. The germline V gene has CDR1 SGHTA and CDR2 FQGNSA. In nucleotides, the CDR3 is TGTGCCAGCAGCCTGCGGGGGGGGACGTTGGGCGAGCAGTACTTC. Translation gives CASSLRGGTLGEQYF.

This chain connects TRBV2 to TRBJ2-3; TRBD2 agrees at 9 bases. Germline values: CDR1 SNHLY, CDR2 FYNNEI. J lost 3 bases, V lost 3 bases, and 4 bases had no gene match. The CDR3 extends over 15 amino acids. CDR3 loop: CASSESSGATDTQYF. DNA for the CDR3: TGTGCCAGCAGTGAGTCTAGCGGGGCGACAGATACGCAGTATTTT.

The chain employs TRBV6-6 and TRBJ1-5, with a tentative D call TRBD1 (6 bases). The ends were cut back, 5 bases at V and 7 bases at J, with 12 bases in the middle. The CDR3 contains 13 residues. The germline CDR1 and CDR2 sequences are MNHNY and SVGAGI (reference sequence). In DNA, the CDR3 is TGTGCCAGCAGTCCCACGACAGGCCAGCCCCAGCATTTT. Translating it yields CASSPTTGQPQHF.

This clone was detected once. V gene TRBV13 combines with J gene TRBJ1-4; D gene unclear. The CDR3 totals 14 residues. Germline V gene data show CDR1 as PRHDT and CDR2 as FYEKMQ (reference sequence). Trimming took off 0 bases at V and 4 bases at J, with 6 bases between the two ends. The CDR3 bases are TGTGCCAGCAGCTTAGGTAACAGTAATGAAAAACTGTTTTTT. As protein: CASSLGNSNEKLFF.

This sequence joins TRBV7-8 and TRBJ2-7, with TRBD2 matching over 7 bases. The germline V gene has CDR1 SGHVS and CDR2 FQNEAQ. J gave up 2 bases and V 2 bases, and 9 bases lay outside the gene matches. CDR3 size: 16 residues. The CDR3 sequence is CASSLSSSGAAYEQYF. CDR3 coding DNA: TGTGCCAGCAGCTTAAGTTCCAGCGGGGCCGCCTACGAGCAGTACTTC.

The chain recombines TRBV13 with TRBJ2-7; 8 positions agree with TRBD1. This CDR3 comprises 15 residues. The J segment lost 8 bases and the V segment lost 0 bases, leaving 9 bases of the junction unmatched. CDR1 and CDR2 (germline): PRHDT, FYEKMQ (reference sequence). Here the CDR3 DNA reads TGTGCCAGCAGCTTAGGGGACAGGGAGCTCTCACAGCAGTACTTC. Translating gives CASSLGDRELSQQYF.

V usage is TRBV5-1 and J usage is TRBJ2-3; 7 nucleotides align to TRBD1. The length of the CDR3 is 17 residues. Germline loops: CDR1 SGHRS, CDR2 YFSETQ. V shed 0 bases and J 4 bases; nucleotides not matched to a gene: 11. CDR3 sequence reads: CASSLEGDREIPDTQYF. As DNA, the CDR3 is TGCGCCAGCAGCTTGGAGGGCGACAGGGAGATCCCAGATACGCAGTATTTT. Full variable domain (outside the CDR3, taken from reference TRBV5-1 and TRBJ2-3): KAGVTQTPRYLIKTRGQQVTLSCSPISGHRSVSWYQQTPGQGLQFLFEYFSETQRNKGNFPGRFSGRQFSNSRSEMNVSTLELGDSALYLCASSLEGDREIPDTQYFGPGTRLTVL.

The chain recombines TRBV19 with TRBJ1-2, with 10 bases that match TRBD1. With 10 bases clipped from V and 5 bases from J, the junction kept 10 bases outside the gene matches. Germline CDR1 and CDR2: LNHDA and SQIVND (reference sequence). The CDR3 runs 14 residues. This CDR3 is CATRETGGRYGYTF. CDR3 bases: TGTGCCACGAGGGAGACAGGGGGCAGATATGGCTACACCTTC.

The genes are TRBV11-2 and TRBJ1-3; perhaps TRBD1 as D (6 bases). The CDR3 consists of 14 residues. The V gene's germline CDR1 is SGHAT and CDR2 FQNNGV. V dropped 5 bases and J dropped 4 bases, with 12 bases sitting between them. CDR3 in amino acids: CASSPRQEGNTIYF. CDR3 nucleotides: TGTGCCAGCAGCCCGCGACAGGAGGGAAACACCATATATTTT.

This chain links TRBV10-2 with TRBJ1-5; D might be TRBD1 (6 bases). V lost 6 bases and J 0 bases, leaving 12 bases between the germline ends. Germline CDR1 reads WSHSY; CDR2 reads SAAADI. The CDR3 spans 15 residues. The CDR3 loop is CASSRQASSNQPQHF. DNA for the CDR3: TGCGCCAGCAGCAGACAGGCCTCTAGCAATCAGCCCCAGCATTTT.

CDR3 loop: CASPLWGGPGNTIYF. The CDR3 nucleotides read TGTGCCAGCCCTTTATGGGGGGGGCCTGGAAACACCATATATTTT. J is TRBJ1-3 and V is TRBV27, with D perhaps matching TRBD1 (6 bases). Germline V gene sequence: CDR1 MNHEY, CDR2 SMNVEV (reference sequence). The length of the CDR3 is 15 residues. Trimming stripped 8 bases from V and 2 bases from J, with 16 bases between.

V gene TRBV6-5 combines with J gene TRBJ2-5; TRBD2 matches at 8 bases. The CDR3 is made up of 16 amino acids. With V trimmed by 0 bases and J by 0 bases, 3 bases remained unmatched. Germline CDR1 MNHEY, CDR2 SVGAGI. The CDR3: CASSYSRGGYQETQYF. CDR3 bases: TGTGCCAGCAGTTACTCTCGGGGGGGGTACCAAGAGACCCAGTACTTC.

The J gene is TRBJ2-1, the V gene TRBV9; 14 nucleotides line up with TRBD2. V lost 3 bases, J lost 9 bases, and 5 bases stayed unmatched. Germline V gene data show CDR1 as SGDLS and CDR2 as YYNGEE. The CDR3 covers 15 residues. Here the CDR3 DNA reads TGTGCCAGCAGCGCGACTAGCGGGGGGGCGGGTGAGCAGTTCTTC. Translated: CASSATSGGAGEQFF.

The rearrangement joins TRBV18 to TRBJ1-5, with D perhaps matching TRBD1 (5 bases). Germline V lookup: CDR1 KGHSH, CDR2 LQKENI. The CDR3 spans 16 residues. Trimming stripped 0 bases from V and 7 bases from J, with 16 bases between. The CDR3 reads CASSPPVVGGGQPQHF. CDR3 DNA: TGTGCCAGCTCACCACCGGTGGTGGGGGGAGGGCAGCCCCAGCATTTT. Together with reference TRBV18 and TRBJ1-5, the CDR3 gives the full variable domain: NAGVMQNPRHLVRRRGQEARLRCSPMKGHSHVYWYRQLPEEGLKFMVYLQKENIIDESGMPKERFSAEFPKEGPSILRIQQVVRGDSAAYFCASSPPVVGGGQPQHFGDGTRLSIL.